A single sample is the source of the 15 T cell receptor beta chains below, sequenced in a study of OX40 agonist ivuxolimab in advanced cancers. The protocol used for the library was the immunoSEQ multiplex PCR assay. Imported from immuneACCESS, the table was reduced by TCRdb to in-frame sequences with V and J called. These copies leave out some clones; in studies compared against another copy, an unresolved V gene accounts for under half, and the cause of the remainder is not known. Here the sample has over 70,000 clones; approximately 87% occur a single time. The top ten clonotypes cover 1.5% to 2% of the sample. The sample here was CD4+ or CD8+ T cells sorted from blood, taken in a trial of the OX40 agonist ivuxolimab. These receptors all come from an adult with an advanced solid tumor such as melanoma, head and neck, liver or kidney cancer.

The genes are TRBV6-5 and TRBJ1-2; D might be TRBD1 (6 bases). This CDR3 region has 15 residues. Germline CDR1 MNHEY, CDR2 SVGAGI. V was cut by 2 bases and J by 4 bases, with 14 bases left in between. Written as DNA, the CDR3 is TGTGCCAGCAGTTACACCACAGGGAATCCCTATGGCTACACCTTC. It is translated as CASSYTTGNPYGYTF.

This rearrangement joins TRBV10-1 to TRBJ1-4; TRBD1 is a possible D gene (5 bases). The CDR3 runs to 13 residues. Germline V lookup: CDR1 WNHNN, CDR2 SYGVQD (reference sequence). V gave up 6 bases and J gave up 6 bases, with 11 bases separating them. The CDR3 reads CASSRAVDEKLFF. The CDR3 nucleotides read TGCGCCAGCAGCAGGGCAGTGGATGAAAAACTGTTTTTT.

Only a few counts were recorded for this clone. The V call is TRBV30, the J call TRBJ1-1, with D maybe TRBD1 (6 bases). Germline lookup yields CDR1 GTSNPN and CDR2 SVGIG (reference sequence). V lost 0 bases and J 3 bases, leaving 14 bases between the germline ends. There are 15 residues in the CDR3. DNA for the CDR3: TGTGCCTGGAGTGTACTCCCTAAGGGGGACACTGAAGCTTTCTTT. This gives the protein CAWSVLPKGDTEAFF.

The chain carries TRBV18 and TRBJ2-6, with D uncertain. The CDR3 totals 16 residues. The V end was cut by 3 bases, the J end by 0 bases, with 9 bases between. Germline V gene lookup returns CDR1 KGHSH and CDR2 LQKENI. CDR3 amino acids: CASSPGQASGANVLTF. The CDR3 nucleotides read TGTGCCAGCTCACCCGGTCAGGCCTCTGGGGCCAACGTCCTGACTTTC.

The rearrangement uses TRBV19 and TRBJ1-1; 7 bases align to TRBD1. V was pared by 5 bases and J by 11 bases, with 8 bases of the junction left unmatched. CDR1 LNHDA and CDR2 SQIVND come from the germline V gene (reference sequence). The CDR3 spans 12 residues. The CDR3 DNA is TGTGCCAGTAGTGTTTCCGGGGGACAGGCTTTCTTT. It yields the protein CASSVSGGQAFF.

This chain connects TRBV6-1 to TRBJ2-5, with TRBD1 matching 8 bases. The J call may be incorrect, as the DNA end agrees better with TRBJ2-7. CDR3 length: 13 residues. Germline values: CDR1 MNHNS, CDR2 SASEGT. CDR3 protein: CASSARTGREQYF. CDR3 in DNA: TGTGCCAGCAGTGCCCGGACAGGGCGCGAGCAGTACTTC.

On this clone: At one end the junction does not follow the germline gene, possibly because of a read error. The CDR3 reads CASSSYGVQETQYF. The DNA of the CDR3 is TGTGCTAGCAGCTCCTACGGAGTCCAAGAGACCCAGTACTTC. This chain links TRBV7-7 with TRBJ2-5, with D uncertain. CDR1 and CDR2 (germline): SSHAT, FNYEAQ (reference sequence). This CDR3 contains 14 residues.

The chain joins TRBV11-2 to TRBJ1-4, with 8 bases that match TRBD1. Trimming cost V 6 bases and J 0 bases; bases outside gene matches: 12. There are 18 residues in the CDR3. Germline V gives CDR1 SGHAT, CDR2 FQNNGV. This CDR3 is CASRPDRESLPTNEKLFF. DNA for the CDR3: TGTGCCAGCAGGCCGGACAGGGAGTCCCTACCAACTAATGAAAAACTGTTTTTT.

The V gene is TRBV7-2, the J gene TRBJ2-1; D is ambiguous. Trimming stripped 2 bases from V and 6 bases from J, with 5 bases between. This CDR3 is built from 12 residues. Germline assignment: CDR1 SGHTA and CDR2 FQGNSA. CDR3 loop: CASSLYGNEQFF. CDR3 bases: TGTGCCAGCAGCTTATACGGCAATGAGCAGTTCTTC. The variable domain in full, with the rest retrieved from reference TRBV7-2 and TRBJ2-1, is GAGVSQSPSNKVTEKGKDVELRCDPISGHTALYWYRQSLGQGLEFLIYFQGNSAPDKSGLPSDRFSAERTGGSVSTLTIQRTQQEDSAVYLCASSLYGNEQFFGPGTRLTVL.

In this sample, this clone turned up a few times. CDR3 nucleotides: TGTGCCAGCACCAGAACAGGGGACTATGGCTACACCTTC. It yields the protein CASTRTGDYGYTF. The chain uses TRBV6-1 and TRBJ1-2, with TRBD1 matching over 7 bases. The CDR3 contains 13 residues. V lost 7 bases and J lost 3; bases outside the gene matches: 5. The germline V gene has CDR1 MNHNS and CDR2 SASEGT.

V and J are TRBV7-6 and TRBJ1-5, with TRBD1 matching over 7 bases. V gave up 1 base and J gave up 5 bases; unmatched junction bases: 11. CDR3 length: 17 amino acids. The germline V gene has CDR1 SGHVS and CDR2 FNYEAQ. As DNA, the CDR3 is TGTGCCAGCAGCTTAGGAACTCAGACAGGGAGACATCAGCCCCAGCATTTT. Amino acids: CASSLGTQTGRHQPQHF.

The genes are TRBV7-9 and TRBJ1-2, with D possibly matching TRBD1 (6 bases). The V gene lost 4 bases and the J gene lost 8 bases, with 11 bases spanning the gap. This CDR3 spans 12 amino acids. Germline-derived CDR1 and CDR2 are SEHNR and FQNEAQ (reference sequence). The chain's CDR3 is CASSSAGVGYTF. The CDR3 nucleotides read TGTGCCAGCAGCTCCGCAGGGGTCGGCTACACCTTC.

The gene calls are TRBV6-5 and TRBJ1-2; 10 nucleotides line up with TRBD1. V lost 6 bases to trimming and J lost 8 bases; unmatched junction nucleotides: 6. CDR1 and CDR2 from the germline V gene are MNHEY and SVGAGI. The length of the CDR3 is 13 residues. As DNA, the CDR3 is TGTGCCAGCAGACCAAGGACAGGGGGAGGCTACACCTTC. It encodes CASRPRTGGGYTF.

The chain joins TRBV6-1 to TRBJ2-7, with 8 bases lining up with TRBD1. Germline values: CDR1 MNHNS, CDR2 SASEGT. This CDR3 has 16 residues. V shed 0 bases and J 2 bases; nucleotides not matched to a gene: 6. The CDR3 nucleotides are TGTGCCAGCAGTGAAGCTCTCGGGACAGGTACCTACGAGCAGTACTTC. Translation gives CASSEALGTGTYEQYF.

The chain has TRBV6-5 and TRBJ1-6, with 10 bases fitting TRBD1. This CDR3 has 15 amino acids. V gave up 6 bases and J gave up 6 bases; unmatched junction bases: 5. CDR1 and CDR2 from the germline V gene are MNHEY and SVGAGI. CDR3 sequence: CASRPRDRGNSPLHF. Here the CDR3 DNA reads TGTGCCAGCAGACCAAGGGACAGGGGTAATTCACCCCTCCACTTT.